This TCR beta chain was documented in a study of blood T cells in healthy people across ages. Germline values: CDR1 SGDLS, CDR2 YYNGEE. Trimming took 7 bases from V and 7 from J; bases not matched to a gene: 9. CDR3 length: 13 residues. Primers used in a second PCR of roughly 6 to 12 cycles were a sample-barcoded 5' primer and a J-beta primer mix. TCRdb called the 5' RACE reads again in MiXCR, with one record for every CDR3 protein. The sample consists of more than 1,000,000 distinct CDR3 sequences, about 23% of them appearing once. This sample also appeared in a second study, on T cells of mothers and their children.

This receptor was obtained from a girl aged 2 to 9 in good health. The chain uses TRBV9 and TRBJ2-5, with TRBD1 matching 8 bases. The source material was blood. The CDR3 sequence: CASAGTGQGTQYF. The CDR3 DNA is TGTGCCAGCGCCGGGACAGGACAGGGGACCCAGTACTTC.